This TCR beta chain derives from a study of naive and memory T cell subsets. This clonotype was observed a handful of times. The antigen is not known. Study results and limitations: TCR abundance followed a power law differing between naive and memory subsets. A few larger clonotypes appeared in naive repertoires, especially CD8, possibly memory cells re-expressing CD45RA.

Two oligonucleotides, mixed equimolar, formed the beta constant-region primer covering TRBC1 and TRBC2. Four rounds of PCR amplified the ligated cDNA using nested alpha and beta constant-region primers plus SP2. An oligonucleotide with the SP2 primer and a 12-nucleotide UMI was ligated to the cDNA 3' end. TCRdb independently ran MiXCR on the UMI-ligation and nested PCR reads; one entry per CDR3 protein. The top ten hold 0.13% of the sample, which has around 83,000 distinct CDR3 sequences, around 11% seen once. Trimming took off 3 bases at V and 4 bases at J, with 7 bases between the two ends. Germline V gene sequence: CDR1 SNHLY, CDR2 FYNNEI. CDR3 length equals 13 residues. Overnight CMV lysate stimulation of fresh PBMCs defined donor CMV status by CD4+ IFNgamma. Sequential positive selection took CD4 T cells first, then CD8 T cells.

Source material: naive CD4+ T cells from blood. The chain uses TRBV2 and TRBJ2-1; a weak D match, TRBD1 (6 bases). The receptor comes from a human donor in good health. The CDR3, as DNA: TGTGCCAGCAGTGAGGGGGCTTACAATGAGCAGTTCTTC. Its translation is CASSEGAYNEQFF.